This is a list of T cell receptor beta chains from one sample in a study of T cells in Graves' hyperthyroidism and ophthalmopathy. MiXCR, applied by TCRdb to the multiplex PCR reads, yields one record per CDR3 protein. This table holds 300,000 to 350,000 distinct CDR3 sequences, roughly 18% found once. Sequenced sample: blood. The receptors here all came from a woman between 50 and 59 years old with Graves' hyperthyroidism. Both conserved end residues are part of each CDR3. D genes are given only for firm matches. The size field is filled for only some rows; it gives once, few, many or a size class.

j_call v_call clone_size d_call cdr3_nt cdr3_aa
TRBJ2-1 TRBV28 - - TGTGCCAGCAGTATATCAGGAGTATTTGAGCAGTTCTTC CASSISGVFEQFF
TRBJ1-3 TRBV6-1 few - TGTGCCAGTCGGGAGTTTCCTGGAAACACCATATATTTT CASREFPGNTIYF
TRBJ1-1 TRBV4-1 few - TGCGCCAGCAGCAAGATGGGGGACCCCGGGAACACTGAAGCTTTCTTT CASSKMGDPGNTEAFF
TRBJ1-2 TRBV20-1 few - TGCAGTGCTAGTTTAACAGCCTCCACTGGCTACACCTTC CSASLTASTGYTF
TRBJ1-2 TRBV7-9 - - TGTGCCAGCAGCTTAGGAGAGGGTGGCTACACCTTC CASSLGEGGYTF
TRBJ2-1 TRBV2 many - TGTGCCAGCATGGTCTCCTACAATGAGCAGTTCTTC CASMVSYNEQFF
TRBJ2-3 TRBV20-1 few - TGCAGTGCTACCTACGATTCGGGCACAGATACGCAGTATTTT CSATYDSGTDTQYF
TRBJ1-2 TRBV19 few - TGTGCCAGTAATGGAGGGGGTTTGTATGGCTACACCTTC CASNGGGLYGYTF
TRBJ2-3 TRBV10-3 many TRBD2 TGTGCCATCAGACCCACTAGCGCCTCGGGGGCAGATACGCAGTATTTT CAIRPTSASGADTQYF
TRBJ1-1 TRBV11-2 many TRBD1 TGTGCCAGCAGCCAAGGGACAGGGAGTACTGAAGCTTTCTTT CASSQGTGSTEAFF
TRBJ1-2 TRBV12-3/TRBV12-4 many - TGTGCCAGCAGCCGAAGGGGGGACGGCGGGGATGGCTACACCTTC CASSRRGDGGDGYTF
TRBJ2-3 TRBV2 many TRBD1 TGTGCCAGCAGAACAGGGGTCAGCACAGATACGCAGTATTTT CASRTGVSTDTQYF
TRBJ2-3 TRBV11-2 many - TGTGCCAGCAGCCCCCAATGGGGTCCCACAGATACGCAGTATTTT CASSPQWGPTDTQYF
TRBJ1-1 TRBV6-6 few - TGTGCCAGCAGTTACTCAGGGGGTAGAGAAGCTTTCTTT CASSYSGGREAFF
TRBJ2-1 TRBV2 few - TGTGCCAGCAGTGATTTCAGGGTCAATGAGCAGTTCTTC CASSDFRVNEQFF
TRBJ2-3 TRBV20-1 - TRBD2 TGCAGTGCTTTGACTAGCGGGAGCACAGATACGCAGTATTTT CSALTSGSTDTQYF
TRBJ1-2 TRBV7-2 - - TGTGCCAGCAGCTTGCGAGAGGGAAGCTACACCTTC CASSLREGSYTF
TRBJ2-2 TRBV18 - - TGTGCCAGCTCAGATTTCGGGAGAGCCGGGGAGCTGTTTTTT CASSDFGRAGELFF
TRBJ2-5 TRBV12-3/TRBV12-4 many TRBD2 TGTGCCAGCAGTTTTCGACTAGCGGGGGGGGCGTACCAAGAGACCCAGTACTTC CASSFRLAGGAYQETQYF
TRBJ2-1 TRBV11-2 many - TGTGCCAGCAGCTTGGAGGGCTTGGGTTTCTACAATGAGCAGTTCTTC CASSLEGLGFYNEQFF
TRBJ2-5 TRBV6-2/TRBV6-3 - TRBD2 TGTGCCAGCAGTCTAGCGGGAGCGAACCAAGAGACCCAGTACTTC CASSLAGANQETQYF
TRBJ2-1 TRBV12-3/TRBV12-4 - - TGTGCCAGCAGTTTCACGCTAGCGAACCACCTCTACAATGAGCAGTTCTTC CASSFTLANHLYNEQFF
TRBJ1-5 TRBV4-1 - - TGCGCCAGCAGCCAAGTTACAAATCAGCCCCAGCATTTT CASSQVTNQPQHF
TRBJ2-3 TRBV20-1 few TRBD1 TGCAGTGCCGGACAGGGGACAGATACGCAGTATTTT CSAGQGTDTQYF
TRBJ2-1 TRBV5-1 - - TGCGCCAGCAGCTTGGGGTGGGACGGAACATACAATGAGCAGTTCTTC CASSLGWDGTYNEQFF
TRBJ2-2 TRBV20-1 few - TGCAGTGCTAGAGGGTCAGGGGCCACGAACACCGGGGAGCTGTTTTTT CSARGSGATNTGELFF
TRBJ1-4 TRBV24-1 few - TGTGCCACCAGTGATTCTGATGCAACTAATGAAAAACTGTTTTTT CATSDSDATNEKLFF
TRBJ2-1 TRBV2 many - TGTGCCAGCAGCCCGCGTGACAGCCCGGTGGGCAATGAGCAGTTCTTC CASSPRDSPVGNEQFF
TRBJ2-5 TRBV27 - TRBD1 TGTGCCAGCAGTCTTAGACAGGGCGGGGAGACCCAGTACTTC CASSLRQGGETQYF
TRBJ1-2 TRBV28 - - TGTGCCAGCAGTTTTGGGCAGGGAAGCGGCTACACCTTC CASSFGQGSGYTF
TRBJ2-3 TRBV29-1 few TRBD1 TGCAGCGACCTGACAGGGACAGATACGCAGTATTTT CSDLTGTDTQYF
TRBJ2-3 TRBV3-1 few TRBD2 TGTGCCAGCAGCCAAGGGACTAGCGGGGGGTCAACAGATACGCAGTATTTT CASSQGTSGGSTDTQYF
TRBJ2-7 TRBV19 few - TGTGCCAGTAGTATAATATTGTTCGACGAGCAGTACTTC CASSIILFDEQYF
TRBJ1-1 TRBV19 few TRBD1 TGTGCCAGTAGTTTGGACAGGGGGGCTTTGGACACTGAAGCTTTCTTT CASSLDRGALDTEAFF
TRBJ2-1 TRBV28 many TRBD2 TGTGCCAGCAAGACTAGCGGGAGCCGCAATGAGCAGTTCTTC CASKTSGSRNEQFF
TRBJ2-1 TRBV20-1 few TRBD2 TGCAGTGCTAGAGATCGGGGGGAATACACCTACAATGAGCAGTTCTTC CSARDRGEYTYNEQFF
TRBJ2-7 TRBV28 many - TGTGCCAGCAGTTTACTTAGCGGAAACTACGAGCAGTACTTC CASSLLSGNYEQYF
TRBJ2-3 TRBV7-8 many - TGTGCCAGCAGCTCCACCATGGATACGCAGTATTTT CASSSTMDTQYF
TRBJ1-1 TRBV5-6 few - TGTGCCAGCAGCTTGGGTCTTGGACACACTGAAGCTTTCTTT CASSLGLGHTEAFF
TRBJ1-2 TRBV6-2/TRBV6-3 - - TGTGCCAGCAGTACGTCTAACTATGGCTACACCTTC CASSTSNYGYTF
TRBJ2-1 TRBV4-1 few - TGCGCCAGCAGCCAGTCCCGGGACGGTTACAATGAGCAGTTCTTC CASSQSRDGYNEQFF
TRBJ1-5 TRBV20-1 few TRBD1 TGCAGTGCTACCCCAGGGGGGGATCAGCCCCAGCATTTT CSATPGGDQPQHF
TRBJ2-1 TRBV30 many - TGTGCCTGGAGGGGGGGCAGTAGGGACAATGAGCAGTTCTTC CAWRGGSRDNEQFF
TRBJ2-3 TRBV7-6 few - TGTGCCAGCAGCCCCGTTAGCACAGATACGCAGTATTTT CASSPVSTDTQYF
TRBJ2-3 TRBV9 few - TGTGCCAGCAGCGTAGCTACTGTAGATACGCAGTATTTT CASSVATVDTQYF
TRBJ2-3 TRBV13 few TRBD2 TGTGCCAGCAGCCCGCGGGAGAACCCAGATACGCAGTATTTT CASSPRENPDTQYF